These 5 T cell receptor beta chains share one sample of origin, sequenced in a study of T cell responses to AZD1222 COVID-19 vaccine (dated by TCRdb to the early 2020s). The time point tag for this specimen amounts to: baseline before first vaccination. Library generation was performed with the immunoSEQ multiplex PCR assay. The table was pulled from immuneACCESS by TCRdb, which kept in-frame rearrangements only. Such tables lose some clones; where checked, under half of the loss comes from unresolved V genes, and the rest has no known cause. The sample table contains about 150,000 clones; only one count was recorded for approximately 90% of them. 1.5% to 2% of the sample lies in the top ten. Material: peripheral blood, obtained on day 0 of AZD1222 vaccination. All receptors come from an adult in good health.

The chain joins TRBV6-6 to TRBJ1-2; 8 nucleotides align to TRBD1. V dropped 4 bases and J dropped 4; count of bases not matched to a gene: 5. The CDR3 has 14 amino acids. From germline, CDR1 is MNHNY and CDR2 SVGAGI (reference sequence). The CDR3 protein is CASSSSGQAYGYTF. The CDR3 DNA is TGTGCCAGCAGTTCATCGGGACAGGCCTATGGCTACACCTTC.

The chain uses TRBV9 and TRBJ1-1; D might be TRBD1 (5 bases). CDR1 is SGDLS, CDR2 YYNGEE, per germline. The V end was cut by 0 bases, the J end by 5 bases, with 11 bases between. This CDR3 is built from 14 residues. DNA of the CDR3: TGTGCCAGCAGCGTAGGGGGCCCGGGGACTGAAGCTTTCTTT. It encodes CASSVGGPGTEAFF.

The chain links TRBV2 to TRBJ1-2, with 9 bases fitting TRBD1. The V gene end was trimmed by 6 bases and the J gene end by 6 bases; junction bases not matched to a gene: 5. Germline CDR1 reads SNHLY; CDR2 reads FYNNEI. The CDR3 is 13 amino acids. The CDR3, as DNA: TGTGCCAGCAGGCCGGGACAGGGTAATGGCTACACCTTC. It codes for CASRPGQGNGYTF.

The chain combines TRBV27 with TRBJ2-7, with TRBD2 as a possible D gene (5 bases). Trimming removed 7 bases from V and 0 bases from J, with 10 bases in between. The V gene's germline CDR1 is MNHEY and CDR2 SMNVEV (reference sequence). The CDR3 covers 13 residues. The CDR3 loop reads CASTHGSSYEQYF. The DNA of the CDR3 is TGTGCCAGCACCCATGGGAGCTCCTACGAGCAGTACTTC.

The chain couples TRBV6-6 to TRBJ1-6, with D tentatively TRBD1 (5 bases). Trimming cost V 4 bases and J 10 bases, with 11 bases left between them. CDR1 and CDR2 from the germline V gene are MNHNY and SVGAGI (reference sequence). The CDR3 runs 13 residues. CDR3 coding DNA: TGTGCCAGCAGTTCAGGGAGGGACTCACCCCTCCACTTT. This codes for CASSSGRDSPLHF.